The entry below gives a single T cell receptor (beta chain) sequence along with its context. This clone was seen a single time. Its antigen is not yet known. There are no base qualities to consult, and no much larger clone falls within one base. The label giving this sample's time point can be read as: baseline before first vaccination. Samples from vaccinated people were obtained from the UK trials COV001 and COV002, which included a single-blind randomized controlled phase 2/3 trial of AZD1222 (ChAdOx1 nCoV-19) in healthy adults. For TCRbeta chain sequencing, PBMC samples from trial participants were taken at day 0 and at day 28 after the second dose. This record comes from a study of T cell responses to AZD1222 COVID-19 vaccine (dated by TCRdb to the early 2020s). For the study in its entirety: AZD1222 recipients with second doses at about 4 weeks or about 12 weeks were pooled, because spike-specific TCR depth and breadth did not differ between schedules. TCR sequencing was performed for 230 to 250 trial participants, of whom approximately 200 were given two doses of AZD1222 and roughly 25 were given two doses of MenACWY control vaccine. Trial participants were enrolled by age into 18-55, 56-69 and 70-plus year subgroups, with roughly 150, 30 and 60 TCR-sequenced participants respectively. What the research found in general, with its limitations: A significant rise in spike-specific TCR breadth and depth was observed after two AZD1222 doses relative to day 0 and relative to MenACWY recipients. The 56-69-year group was small, and its depth increase did not reach significance, likely because of low power. The vaccine-associated CD4 TCRs covered the entire spike protein, and the dominant responses fell in regions 160-218 and 743-854. No day 14 peak-response samples were available, so repertoires were characterized only after the peak T cell response. Only a handful of AZD1222 recipients were SARS-CoV-2 seropositive at baseline, limiting conclusions about previously exposed vaccinees. Nearly half of unique spike-specific TCRs reportedly recognized epitopes outside regions mutated in the B.1.351 and B.1.1.7 variants. Most participants were white British and females outnumbered males, and the authors suggested that clonal diversity may have been underestimated.

The CDR3 regions of human TCRbeta chains were analyzed by immunosequencing. Per the source publication's procedure: TCRs in the repertoires were matched against a reference library of SARS-CoV-2-specific TCRs that had been generated with the MIRA antigen-specificity platform. Breadth was defined as the fraction of unique TCRs that were SARS-CoV-2-associated, and depth was defined as the fraction of total T cells that were SARS-CoV-2-associated. Using the MIRA data, each spike-specific TCR was mapped to the spike region that the TCR reacts to and placed in a CD4 or CD8 class. Log10-transformed breadth and depth values were compared by one-way ANOVA with Sidak's multiple comparisons tests. Drawn from immuneACCESS, this table holds only the in-frame rearrangements with V and J called that TCRdb kept. Clones are partly lost; checked studies trace under half to an unresolved V gene and leave the rest unexplained. V, J and clone size reflect that table, while D and trimming were determined from the DNA. Across this sample there are roughly 180,000 clones, with over 80% seen only once. 1.5% to 2% of the sample is taken by the ten largest.

The TCR originated in an adult in good health. The specimen comprised peripheral blood, sampled on day 0 of AZD1222 vaccination.

In nucleotides, the sequence is TGTGCCAGTAGTATCCTGTCCGGGACAGGGACTGGAAACACCATATATTTT. Its product reads: CASSILSGTGTGNTIYF. The sequence links TRBV19 to TRBJ1-3, with 9 bases aligning to TRBD1. The CDR3 goes from the cysteine to the phenylalanine over 17 residues. Only CDR3 DNA is held: 51 bases, read in frame from base 1. Clipping removes 3 bases from V and 2 bases from J, with 8 as the unmatched junction base count. Via the germline V gene (reference sequence), CDR1 is LNHDA and CDR2 SQIVND. The full variable domain, with segments outside the CDR3 supplied by the reference TRBV19 and TRBJ1-3 proteins, appears as DGGITQSPKYLFRKEGQNVTLSCEQNLNHDAMYWYRQDPGQGLRLIYYSQIVNDFQKGDIAEGYSVSREKKESFPLTVTSAQKNPTAFYLCASSILSGTGTGNTIYFGEGSWLTVV.